The 26 T cell receptor beta chains in this list originate from one sample, sequenced in a study of T cells after yellow fever vaccination. TCRdb re-called the 5' RACE reads with MiXCR, one entry per CDR3 protein. The sample lists some 240,000 distinct CDR3 sequences, around 5.2% seen once, with less than 3.5% in the top ten. The starting material was CD4+ T cells sorted from PBMCs, obtained on the day of the yellow fever booster vaccination. These receptors were obtained from a man younger than 35 who received the YFV17D yellow fever vaccine.

This clonotype was seen a handful of times. A much larger clone sits a single nucleotide away, making a read error possible. This chain links TRBV5-1 with TRBJ2-6; no definite D call. V dropped 0 bases and J dropped 0 bases, with 4 bases sitting between them. Germline loops: CDR1 SGHRS, CDR2 YFSETQ. The CDR3 is 15 residues long. CDR3 residues: CASSLGPSGANVLTF. In DNA form, the CDR3 reads TGCGCCAGCAGCTTGGGACCCTCTGGGGCCAACGTCCTGACTTTC.

This clonotype was picked up a small number of times. The V gene is TRBV5-1, the J gene TRBJ1-2, with 7 bases that match TRBD1. Germline V gene sequence: CDR1 SGHRS, CDR2 YFSETQ. The CDR3 sequence is 14 residues long. V gave up 5 bases and J gave up 0 bases; unmatched junction bases: 4. The CDR3 loop reads CASRTTGSNYGYTF. DNA for the CDR3: TGCGCCAGCAGGACGACAGGGTCTAACTATGGCTACACCTTC.

The gene calls are TRBV20-1 and TRBJ2-3; D is uncertain. The CDR3 is made up of 13 amino acids. Germline V CDR1 and CDR2: DFQATT, SNEGSKA (reference sequence). V lost 3 bases and J 2 bases, leaving 9 bases between the germline ends. The CDR3 DNA reads TGCAGTGCTAGCAGGCACACCACAGATACGCAGTATTTT. Its translation is CSASRHTTDTQYF.

The table lists this clonotype with many counts. This chain links TRBV2 with TRBJ2-7; D not resolved. The CDR3 runs to 12 residues. V was clipped by 8 bases and J by 0 bases, with 8 bases between them. Germline V lookup: CDR1 SNHLY, CDR2 FYNNEI. CDR3 in amino acids: CASSPLSYEQYF. Here the CDR3 DNA reads TGTGCCAGCTCACCCCTCTCCTACGAGCAGTACTTC.

A few counts support this clonotype. The CDR3: CSVGTDYEQYF. As DNA, the CDR3 is TGCAGCGTCGGGACTGACTACGAGCAGTACTTC. The J gene is TRBJ2-7, the V gene TRBV29-1; tentative D call: TRBD2 (6 bases). The CDR3 spans 11 residues. Trimming took off 6 bases at V and 3 bases at J, with 9 bases between the two ends. In germline, CDR1 is SQVTM, CDR2 ANQGSEA.

This clonotype was seen repeatedly, ten times or more. The chain links TRBV7-9 to TRBJ2-3; D might be TRBD2 (6 bases). Per the germline V gene, CDR1 is SEHNR and CDR2 is FQNEAQ (reference sequence). Trimming cost V 1 base and J 4 bases, with 6 bases left between them. The CDR3 consists of 13 residues. CDR3 sequence (DNA): TGTGCCAGCAGCTTAGGACTAGCAGATACGCAGTATTTT. Translating gives CASSLGLADTQYF.

This clonotype was seen only a few times. V usage is TRBV2 and J usage is TRBJ2-2; D may be TRBD2 (7 bases). The CDR3 is 16 amino acids. Germline CDR1 SNHLY, CDR2 FYNNEI. V was cut by 4 bases and J by 5 bases, with 17 bases left in between. CDR3 loop: CASSGQAGAYTGELFF. CDR3 bases: TGTGCCAGCAGTGGTCAGGCGGGGGCTTATACCGGGGAGCTGTTTTTT.

This clonotype was recorded many times. The chain is built from TRBV5-1 and TRBJ2-1, with no clear D. Per the germline V gene, CDR1 is SGHRS and CDR2 is YFSETQ. This CDR3 spans 14 amino acids. V lost 0 bases, J lost 2 bases, and 6 bases lay in between. CDR3: CASSLGSAYNEQFF. Written as DNA, the CDR3 is TGCGCCAGCAGCTTGGGGAGCGCCTACAATGAGCAGTTCTTC.

This clonotype was seen only a few times. The J gene is TRBJ1-5, the V gene TRBV12-3 or TRBV12-4, with D uncertain. The CDR3 covers 15 residues. V lost 6 bases to trimming and J lost 3 bases, with 15 bases between them. In DNA, the CDR3 is TGTGCCAGCAGCCTTCAAAGAAGGGCCAATCAGCCCCAGCATTTT. It is translated as CASSLQRRANQPQHF.

This chain connects TRBV3-1 to TRBJ1-1; D uncertain. The CDR3 is 14 amino acids. The germline gives CDR1 LGHDT, CDR2 YNNKEL (reference sequence). Deletions cut 1 base from V and 5 bases from J, with 11 bases between. The CDR3 protein is CASSQVGGRTEAFF. The CDR3, as DNA: TGTGCCAGCAGCCAAGTCGGCGGGCGGACTGAAGCTTTCTTT. Full variable domain (missing parts from reference TRBV3-1 and TRBJ1-1): DTAVSQTPKYLVTQMGNDKSIKCEQNLGHDTMYWYKQDSKKFLKIMFSYNNKELIINETVPNRFSPKSPDKAHLNLHINSLELGDSAVYFCASSQVGGRTEAFFGQGTRLTVV.

This clonotype occurred many times. V usage is TRBV3-1 and J usage is TRBJ1-4, with D unresolved. Germline V lookup: CDR1 LGHDT, CDR2 YNNKEL (reference sequence). The CDR3 is made up of 11 amino acids. Trimming took off 4 bases at V and 7 bases at J, with 4 bases between the two ends. The CDR3 nucleotides are TGTGCCAGCAGCCTCAGTGAAAAACTGTTTTTT. Residues: CASSLSEKLFF. Using reference TRBV3-1 and TRBJ1-4 for the parts outside the CDR3, the full variable domain is DTAVSQTPKYLVTQMGNDKSIKCEQNLGHDTMYWYKQDSKKFLKIMFSYNNKELIINETVPNRFSPKSPDKAHLNLHINSLELGDSAVYFCASSLSEKLFFGSGTQLSVL.

This clonotype has ten or more counts. The chain couples TRBV5-1 to TRBJ2-6; D remains unclear. The CDR3 runs 15 residues. CDR1 SGHRS and CDR2 YFSETQ come from the germline V gene. V dropped 3 bases and J dropped 0 bases, with 7 bases sitting between them. The CDR3 sequence is CASSSEHSGANVLTF. Written as DNA, the CDR3 is TGCGCCAGCAGCTCGGAACACTCTGGGGCCAACGTCCTGACTTTC.

The chain recombines TRBV28 with TRBJ2-3, with 11 bases fitting TRBD1. After removal of 6 bases from V and 4 bases from J, the junction contained 6 bases not matched to a gene. The germline V gene encodes CDR1 MDHEN and CDR2 SYDVKM. This CDR3 region has 15 residues. In DNA, the CDR3 is TGTGCCAGCAGCTCGGGACAGGGGGTTTCAGATACGCAGTATTTT. Encoded protein: CASSSGQGVSDTQYF.

V usage is TRBV20-1 and J usage is TRBJ1-3; 9 positions agree with TRBD1. The CDR3 is 15 amino acids. CDR1 and CDR2 (germline): DFQATT, SNEGSKA (reference sequence). V lost 2 bases to trimming and J lost 1 base; unmatched junction nucleotides: 3. In DNA form, the CDR3 reads TGCAGTGCTAGATCGGGACAGGGTTCTGGAAACACCATATATTTT. Translation: CSARSGQGSGNTIYF.

The chain has TRBV9 and TRBJ1-3, with TRBD1 matching over 10 bases. CDR1 is SGDLS, CDR2 YYNGEE, per germline. V shed 4 bases, J shed 2 bases, and the junction held 3 bases outside the gene matches. The CDR3 contains 15 residues. The CDR3 DNA follows: TGTGCCAGCAGCCCCGGGACAGGGGCTGGAAACACCATATATTTT. Residues: CASSPGTGAGNTIYF. The variable domain in full, completed from reference TRBV9 and TRBJ1-3, reads DSGVTQTPKHLITATGQRVTLRCSPRSGDLSVYWYQQSLDQGLQFLIQYYNGEERAKGNILERFSAQQFPDLHSELNLSSLELGDSALYFCASSPGTGAGNTIYFGEGSWLTVV.

This sequence joins TRBV4-1 and TRBJ2-2; 9 bases map to TRBD1. Losses at the gene ends were 4 bases for V and 6 bases for J; bases not matched to a gene: 9. From germline, CDR1 is MGHRA and CDR2 YSYEKL. CDR3 length equals 16 residues. CDR3 amino acids: CASSRPGQGGAGELFF. CDR3 coding DNA: TGCGCCAGCAGCCGGCCGGGACAGGGAGGTGCCGGGGAGCTGTTTTTT.

The gene calls are TRBV27 and TRBJ1-2; 7 nucleotides line up with TRBD1. With V trimmed by 1 base and J by 8 bases, 4 bases remained unmatched. Germline CDR1 MNHEY, CDR2 SMNVEV (reference sequence). The CDR3 spans 13 residues. The CDR3 is CASSLLQGYGYTF. In DNA form, the CDR3 reads TGTGCCAGCAGTTTATTACAGGGGTACGGCTACACCTTC.

The CDR3, as DNA: TGTGCCAGCAGCCCCGGAGGCGGGGTCAATGAGCAGTTCTTC. This encodes CASSPGGGVNEQFF. The chain recombines TRBV28 with TRBJ2-1, with D possibly matching TRBD2 (6 bases). The CDR3 covers 14 residues. CDR1 MDHEN and CDR2 SYDVKM come from the germline V gene. Trimming stripped 6 bases from V and 6 bases from J, with 15 bases between.

This chain connects TRBV20-1 to TRBJ1-5; no clear D gene. CDR1 and CDR2 from the germline V gene are DFQATT and SNEGSKA (reference sequence). Trimming stripped 1 base from V and 0 bases from J, with 13 bases between. The CDR3 covers 16 residues. The CDR3 protein is CSARVMGSSSNQPQHF. Here the CDR3 DNA reads TGCAGTGCTAGAGTCATGGGGTCGTCTAGCAATCAGCCCCAGCATTTT.

This clonotype was counted only a few times. This chain links TRBV5-1 with TRBJ1-5, with TRBD1 identical over 7 bases. CDR1 SGHRS and CDR2 YFSETQ come from the germline V gene. Unmatched junction bases numbered 2, after V lost 1 base and J lost 1 base. CDR3 length: 15 residues. The CDR3 nucleotides are TGCGCCAGCAGCTTGATGACAGGGAGCAATCAGCCCCAGCATTTT. It is translated as CASSLMTGSNQPQHF.

This clonotype was counted between two and nine times. This chain uses TRBV6-5 with TRBJ1-2; unclear D gene. Germline CDR1 and CDR2: MNHEY and SVGAGI. V lost 6 bases and J 8 bases, leaving 10 bases between the germline ends. This CDR3 spans 11 amino acids. CDR3 sequence: CASRTLQGYTF. The CDR3 DNA reads as TGTGCCAGCAGGACTCTTCAGGGCTACACCTTC.

The chain combines TRBV6-1 with TRBJ1-1; 7 bases align to TRBD1. CDR3 size: 13 residues. Per germline, CDR1 MNHNS and CDR2 SASEGT. Unmatched junction bases numbered 11, after V lost 6 bases and J lost 10 bases. The CDR3 coding sequence is TGTGCCAGCAGCTCGACAGGGAGCACCGGAGCTTTCTTT. Protein sequence: CASSSTGSTGAFF.

This clonotype was counted only a few times. This chain connects TRBV9 to TRBJ2-5; D might be TRBD2 (6 bases). This CDR3 is 16 amino acids long. Germline V gives CDR1 SGDLS, CDR2 YYNGEE. Trimming took 1 base from V and 3 from J, leaving 16 bases between them. For the CDR3, the DNA is TGTGCCAGCAGCGTAAACCCTAGCGCAATAGAAGAGACCCAGTACTTC. It is translated as CASSVNPSAIEETQYF.

This clonotype has more than one count but fewer than ten. V gene TRBV24-1 combines with J gene TRBJ2-7; 9 bases agree with TRBD1. The germline CDR1 and CDR2 sequences are KGHDR and SFDVKD. There are 14 residues in the CDR3. V lost 7 bases, J lost 1 base, and 4 bases stayed unmatched. The CDR3 reads CATRTGGRSYEQYV. The CDR3 region has the DNA TGTGCCACCAGGACAGGGGGGCGATCCTACGAGCAGTACGTC.

This clonotype has only a few counts. The chain is built from TRBV10-3 and TRBJ1-2; D is undetermined. V was cut by 4 bases and J by 2 bases, with 8 bases left in between. The germline V gene encodes CDR1 ENHRY and CDR2 SYGVKD. This CDR3 comprises 13 residues. CDR3 residues: CAISGAGNYGYTF. CDR3 coding DNA: TGTGCCATCAGTGGGGCGGGGAACTATGGCTACACCTTC.

This clonotype came up a few times. This chain links TRBV2 with TRBJ2-4; a possible D gene is TRBD2 (7 bases). Trimming shortened V by 7 bases and J by 0 bases, and 19 bases separated the two germline ends. This CDR3 comprises 17 residues. Germline CDR1 reads SNHLY; CDR2 reads FYNNEI. The chain's CDR3 is CASNPLRGALAKNIQYF. The CDR3 region has the DNA TGTGCCAGCAACCCCCTCCGGGGGGCCTTAGCCAAAAACATTCAGTACTTC. Supplemented by reference TRBV2 and TRBJ2-4, the full variable domain reads EPEVTQTPSHQVTQMGQEVILRCVPISNHLYFYWYRQILGQKVEFLVSFYNNEISEKSEIFDDQFSVERPDGSNFTLKIRSTKLEDSAMYFCASNPLRGALAKNIQYFGAGTRLSVL.